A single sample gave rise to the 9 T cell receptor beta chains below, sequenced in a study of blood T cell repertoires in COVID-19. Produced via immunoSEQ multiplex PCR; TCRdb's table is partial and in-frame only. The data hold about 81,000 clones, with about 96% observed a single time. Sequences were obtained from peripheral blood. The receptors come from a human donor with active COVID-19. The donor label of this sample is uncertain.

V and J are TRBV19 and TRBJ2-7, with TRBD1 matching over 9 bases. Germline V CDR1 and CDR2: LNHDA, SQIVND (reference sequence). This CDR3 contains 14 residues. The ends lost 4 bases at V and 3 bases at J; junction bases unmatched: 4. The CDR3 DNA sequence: TGTGCCAGTAGTACTATGGGACAGGGCTACGAGCAGTACTTC. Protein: CASSTMGQGYEQYF.

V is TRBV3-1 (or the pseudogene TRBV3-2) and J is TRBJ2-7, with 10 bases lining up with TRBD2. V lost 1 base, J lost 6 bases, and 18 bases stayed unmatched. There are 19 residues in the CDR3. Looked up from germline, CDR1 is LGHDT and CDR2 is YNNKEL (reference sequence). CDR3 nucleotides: TGTGCCAGCAGCCAAGGACACCTAAAGACACACAGCGGGGGGGTCGAGCAGTACTTC. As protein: CASSQGHLKTHSGGVEQYF.

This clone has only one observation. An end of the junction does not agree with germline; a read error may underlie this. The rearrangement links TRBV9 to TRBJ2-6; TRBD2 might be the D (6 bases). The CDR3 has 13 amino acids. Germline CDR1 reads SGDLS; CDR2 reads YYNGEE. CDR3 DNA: TGTGCCAGCAGCGACCCCTCCGGGACTTTCCTAACTTTC. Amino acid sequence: CASSDPSGTFLTF.

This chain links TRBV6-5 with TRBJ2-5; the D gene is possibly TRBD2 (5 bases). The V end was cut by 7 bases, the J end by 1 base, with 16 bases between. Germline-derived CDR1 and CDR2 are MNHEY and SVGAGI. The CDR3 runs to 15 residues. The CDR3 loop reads CASKRVGQSQETQYF. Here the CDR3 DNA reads TGTGCCAGCAAGAGGGTCGGTCAATCCCAAGAGACCCAGTACTTC.

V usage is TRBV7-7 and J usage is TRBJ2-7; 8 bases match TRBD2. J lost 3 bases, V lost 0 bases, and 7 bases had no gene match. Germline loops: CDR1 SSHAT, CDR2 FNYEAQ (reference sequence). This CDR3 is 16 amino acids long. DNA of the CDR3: TGTGCCAGCAGCTTAGCGGGGGCCCGGGGGGGCTACGAGCAGTACTTC. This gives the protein CASSLAGARGGYEQYF.

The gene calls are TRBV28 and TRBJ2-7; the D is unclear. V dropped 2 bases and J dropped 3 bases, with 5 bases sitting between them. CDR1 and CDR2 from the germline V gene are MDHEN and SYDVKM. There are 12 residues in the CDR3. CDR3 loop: CASSLQLYEQYF. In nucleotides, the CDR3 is TGTGCCAGCAGTTTACAACTCTACGAGCAGTACTTC.

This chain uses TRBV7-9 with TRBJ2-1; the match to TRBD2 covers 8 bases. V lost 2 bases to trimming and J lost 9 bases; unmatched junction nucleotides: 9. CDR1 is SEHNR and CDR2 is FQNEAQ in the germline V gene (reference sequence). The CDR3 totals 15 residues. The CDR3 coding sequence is TGTGCCAGCAGCTTAACCCTCGGGGGGGCAGGTGAGCAGTTCTTC. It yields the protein CASSLTLGGAGEQFF.

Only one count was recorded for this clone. CDR3 loop: CASSRGLNTEAFF. Written as DNA, the CDR3 is TGTGCCAGCAGCCGAGGGTTGAACACTGAAGCTTTCTTT. The rearrangement links TRBV7-2 to TRBJ1-1; D remains ambiguous. Germline CDR1 SGHTA, CDR2 FQGNSA. The CDR3 is 13 amino acids. Trimming took off 5 bases at V and 0 bases at J, with 7 bases between the two ends.

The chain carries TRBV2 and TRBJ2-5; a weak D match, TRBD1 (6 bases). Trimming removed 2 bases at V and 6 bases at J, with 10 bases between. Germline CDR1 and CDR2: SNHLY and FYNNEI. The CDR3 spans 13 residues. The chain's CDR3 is CASSETGSKTQYF. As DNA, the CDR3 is TGTGCCAGCAGTGAAACAGGGTCAAAGACCCAGTACTTC.